The clone carrying this T cell receptor (beta chain) was counted only a few times. The antigen is unknown. The sample is drawn from a study of T cell repertoires in aging, cancer and after chemotherapy. Study-wide background: Six age groups, ranging from 30 or younger to 70 or older, included the donors. Approximately 10 million TCR reads were in the whole dataset. Study outcomes and limitations: In healthy donors, age-related TCR diversity loss mainly reflected lost richness.

Germline lookup yields CDR1 LNHDA and CDR2 SQIVND (reference sequence). V shed 6 bases and J 8 bases; nucleotides not matched to a gene: 9. The CDR3 is 14 amino acids. Peripheral blood genomic DNA, not sorted cells or RNA, was the template. Rearranged V-D-J TRB sequences were amplified with a mixed TRB-A/B primer pool. Each CDR3 protein gets one entry after TCRdb re-called the multiplex PCR reads with MiXCR. The data hold more than 6,500 distinct CDR3 sequences, with approximately 40% observed a single time. V and J are TRBV19 and TRBJ2-1, with TRBD1 identical over 8 bases. The receptor comes from a human donor in good health. The sequenced sample was blood. The CDR3 sequence is CASRPGQVGDEQFF. The CDR3 DNA reads TGTGCCAGTAGACCGGGACAGGTTGGGGATGAGCAGTTCTTC.